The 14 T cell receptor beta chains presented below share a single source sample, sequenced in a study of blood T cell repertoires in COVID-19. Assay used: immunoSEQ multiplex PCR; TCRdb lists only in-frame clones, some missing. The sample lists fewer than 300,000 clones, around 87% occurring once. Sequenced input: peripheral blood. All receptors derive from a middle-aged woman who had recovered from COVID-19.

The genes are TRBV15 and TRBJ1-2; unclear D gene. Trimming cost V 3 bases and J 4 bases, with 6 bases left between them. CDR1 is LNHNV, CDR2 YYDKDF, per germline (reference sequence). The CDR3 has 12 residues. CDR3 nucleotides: TGTGCCACCAGCAGGGCCCGCTATGGCTACACCTTC. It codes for CATSRARYGYTF.

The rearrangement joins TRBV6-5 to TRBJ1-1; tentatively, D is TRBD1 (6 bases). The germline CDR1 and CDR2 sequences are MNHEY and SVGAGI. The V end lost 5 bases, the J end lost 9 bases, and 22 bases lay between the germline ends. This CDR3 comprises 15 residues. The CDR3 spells CASSTQPLDSLKAFF. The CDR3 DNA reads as TGTGCCAGCAGTACGCAGCCTTTGGACAGTTTGAAAGCTTTCTTT.

The CDR3 DNA reads TGTGCCAGCCTATCTTCCGGGGGGCAAGAGACCCAGTACTTC. Translation gives CASLSSGGQETQYF. This chain links TRBV3-1 (or the pseudogene TRBV3-2) with TRBJ2-5, with TRBD2 matching 7 bases. The CDR3 is made up of 14 amino acids. Per germline, CDR1 LGHDT and CDR2 YNNKEL (reference sequence). Losses at the gene ends were 8 bases for V and 2 bases for J; bases not matched to a gene: 8.

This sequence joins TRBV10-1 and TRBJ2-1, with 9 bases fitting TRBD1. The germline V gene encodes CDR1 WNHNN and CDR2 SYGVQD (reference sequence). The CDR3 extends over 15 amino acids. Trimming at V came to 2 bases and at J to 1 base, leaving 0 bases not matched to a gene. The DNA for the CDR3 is TGCGCCAGCAGTGAGGGACAGGGGTCCTACAATGAGCAGTTCTTC. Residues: CASSEGQGSYNEQFF.

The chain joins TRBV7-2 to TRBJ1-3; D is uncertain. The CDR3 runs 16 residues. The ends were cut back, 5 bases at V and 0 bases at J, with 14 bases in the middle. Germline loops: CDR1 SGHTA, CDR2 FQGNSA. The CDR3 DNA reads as TGTGCCAGCAGCCCACCCAGAGGAACCTCTGGAAACACCATATATTTT. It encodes CASSPPRGTSGNTIYF. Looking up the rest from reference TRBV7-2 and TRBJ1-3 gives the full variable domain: GAGVSQSPSNKVTEKGKDVELRCDPISGHTALYWYRQSLGQGLEFLIYFQGNSAPDKSGLPSDRFSAERTGGSVSTLTIQRTQQEDSAVYLCASSPPRGTSGNTIYFGEGSWLTVV.

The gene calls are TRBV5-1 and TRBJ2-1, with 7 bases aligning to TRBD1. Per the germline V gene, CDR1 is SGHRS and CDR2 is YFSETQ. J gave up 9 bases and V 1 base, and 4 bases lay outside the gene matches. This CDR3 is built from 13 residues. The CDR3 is CASSLQGGGEQFF. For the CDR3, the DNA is TGCGCCAGCAGCTTGCAAGGGGGCGGTGAGCAGTTCTTC.

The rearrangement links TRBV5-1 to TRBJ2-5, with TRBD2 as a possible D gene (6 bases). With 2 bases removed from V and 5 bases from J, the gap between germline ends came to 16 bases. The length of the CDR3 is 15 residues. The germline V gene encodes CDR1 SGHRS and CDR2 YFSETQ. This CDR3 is CASSLNAGSWETQYF. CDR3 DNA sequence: TGCGCCAGCAGCTTAAACGCGGGGAGTTGGGAGACCCAGTACTTC.

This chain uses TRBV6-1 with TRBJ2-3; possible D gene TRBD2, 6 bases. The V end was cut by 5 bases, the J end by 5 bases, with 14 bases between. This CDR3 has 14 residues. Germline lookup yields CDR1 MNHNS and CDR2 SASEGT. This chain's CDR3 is CASSTTLSGDTQYF. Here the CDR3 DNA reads TGTGCCAGCAGTACGACACTTAGCGGAGATACGCAGTATTTT.

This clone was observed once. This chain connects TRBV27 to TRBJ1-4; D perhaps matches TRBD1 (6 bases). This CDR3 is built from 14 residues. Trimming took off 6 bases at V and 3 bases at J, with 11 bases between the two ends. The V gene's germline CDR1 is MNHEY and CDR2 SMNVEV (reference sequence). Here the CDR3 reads CASSYTGSNEKLFF. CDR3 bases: TGTGCCAGCAGCTATACAGGGTCTAATGAAAAACTGTTTTTT.

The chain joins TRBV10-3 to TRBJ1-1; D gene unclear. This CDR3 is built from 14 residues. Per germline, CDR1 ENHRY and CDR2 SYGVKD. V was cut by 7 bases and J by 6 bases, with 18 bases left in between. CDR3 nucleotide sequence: TGTGCCATCAAAGGAGGTCCTCGAATGGCTGAAGCTTTCTTT. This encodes CAIKGGPRMAEAFF.

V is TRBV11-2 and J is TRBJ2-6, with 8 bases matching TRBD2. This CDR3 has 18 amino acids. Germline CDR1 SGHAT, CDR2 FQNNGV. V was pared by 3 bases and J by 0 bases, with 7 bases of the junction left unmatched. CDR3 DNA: TGTGCCAGCAGCTTCCAAGCGGGGGTTACCTCTGGGGCCAACGTCCTGACTTTC. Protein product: CASSFQAGVTSGANVLTF.

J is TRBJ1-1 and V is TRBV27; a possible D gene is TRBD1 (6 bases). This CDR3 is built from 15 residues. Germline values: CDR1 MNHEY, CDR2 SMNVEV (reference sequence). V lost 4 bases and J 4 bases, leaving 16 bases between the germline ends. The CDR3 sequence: CASSSVGRGVTEAFF. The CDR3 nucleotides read TGTGCCAGCAGTTCGGTCGGCAGGGGTGTCACTGAAGCTTTCTTT.

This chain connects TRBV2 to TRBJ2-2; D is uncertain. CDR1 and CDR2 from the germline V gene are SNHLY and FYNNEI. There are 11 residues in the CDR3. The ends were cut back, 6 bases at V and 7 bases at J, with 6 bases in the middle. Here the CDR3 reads CASRIHGELFF. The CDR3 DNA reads TGTGCCAGCAGAATACACGGGGAGCTGTTTTTT.

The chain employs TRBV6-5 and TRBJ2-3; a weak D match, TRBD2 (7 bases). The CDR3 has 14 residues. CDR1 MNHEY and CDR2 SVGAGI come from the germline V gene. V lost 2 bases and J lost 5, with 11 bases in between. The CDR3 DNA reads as TGTGCCAGCAGTTACGGGGGGGCCGTAGATACGCAGTATTTT. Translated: CASSYGGAVDTQYF.